Described below is a single TCR beta chain sequence and its context. As yet, its antigen is unknown. The junction shows a germline mismatch at one end, possibly a read error. Germline assignment: CDR1 MNHNS and CDR2 SASEGT. The CDR3 length is 15 residues. Primers for the PCR totalled 60 Vbeta and 13 Jbeta. Per the authors' pipeline: Later analysis identified approximately 88 million unique TCR beta chains, approximately 10 million shared. TCRdb's table, derived via immunoSEQ multiplex PCR, lists solely in-frame clones and lacks some. The V and J calls and clone size are taken from that table; D and trimming were inferred from the DNA. The sample shows roughly 45,000 clones, approximately 80% of them seen only once. These data are taken from a study of cytomegalovirus exposure and HLA in healthy donors. The study, taken as a whole, reports: Several of the most significant clusters appeared linked to common viral pathogens, based on a later analysis. In vitro assays verified that three CMV-associated chains recognized CMV antigens specifically. For most TCR beta V segments, an earlier analysis put the productive rate at about 90% or about 30% of the time.

This receptor was identified in a man aged 25-45 years in good health and CMV-seronegative. This chain joins TRBV6-1 and TRBJ2-5, with 10 bases aligning to TRBD2. Sequencing was performed on PBMCs. CDR3 region: CASSELAGAQATQYF. The DNA of the CDR3 is TGTGCCAGCAGTGAACTAGCGGGAGCCCAAGCGACCCAGTACTTC.